These 26 T cell receptor beta chains came from one sample sequenced in a study of OX40 agonist ivuxolimab in advanced cancers. Some clones are missing from TCRdb's copy, which holds only in-frame ones; the method was immunoSEQ multiplex PCR. This sample carries approximately 58,000 clones, approximately 90% of them seen once, and the ten largest clones take roughly 0.45%. The sequences come from CD4+ or CD8+ T cells sorted from blood, collected in a trial of the OX40 agonist ivuxolimab. These receptors were collected from an adult with an advanced solid tumor such as melanoma, head and neck, liver or kidney cancer.

The chain has TRBV20-1 and TRBJ2-1; tentative D call: TRBD2 (6 bases). The germline V and J ends were trimmed by 6 bases and 6 bases, with 9 bases remaining between them. The CDR3 has 11 amino acids. Germline loops: CDR1 DFQATT, CDR2 SNEGSKA (reference sequence). The CDR3 sequence is CSAGGRNEQFF. The DNA for the CDR3 is TGCAGTGCGGGAGGACGCAATGAGCAGTTCTTC.

The chain is built from TRBV5-4 and TRBJ2-5; TRBD2 aligns across 12 bases. Germline CDR1 SGHNT, CDR2 YYREEE (reference sequence). This CDR3 has 16 residues. Germline trimming cut 4 bases from V and 4 bases from J; bases unmatched to any gene: 8. As DNA, the CDR3 is TGTGCCAGCAGCCCGCAGGGACTAGCGGGCCCAGAGACCCAGTACTTC. This translates into CASSPQGLAGPETQYF.

This clone was recorded only once. This rearrangement joins TRBV19 to TRBJ2-5, with D possibly TRBD1 on 6 matching bases. V gave up 9 bases and J gave up 5 bases, with 13 bases separating them. CDR3 length: 12 residues. From germline, CDR1 is LNHDA and CDR2 SQIVND (reference sequence). In DNA, the CDR3 is TGTGCCAGCGGGACAACAAGGGAGACCCAGTACTTC. Its protein product is CASGTTRETQYF.

The chain is built from TRBV5-1 and TRBJ2-7; 10 nucleotides match TRBD1. The CDR3 has 16 residues. Germline V CDR1 and CDR2: SGHRS, YFSETQ. After removal of 1 base from V and 4 bases from J, the junction contained 8 bases not matched to a gene. The CDR3 region has the DNA TGCGCCAGCAGCTTGTCTTCGGGACAGGGGTTATACGAGCAGTACTTC. As protein: CASSLSSGQGLYEQYF.

The gene calls are TRBV10-1 and TRBJ2-3; TRBD2 matches at 11 bases. Per the germline V gene, CDR1 is WNHNN and CDR2 is SYGVQD (reference sequence). This CDR3 is built from 19 residues. Losses at the gene ends were 3 bases for V and 0 bases for J; bases not matched to a gene: 11. The CDR3 nucleotides read TGCGCCAGCAGTGATGTAGCGGGAGGGTCCCGGACTAGCACAGATACGCAGTATTTT. It is translated as CASSDVAGGSRTSTDTQYF.

The rearrangement uses TRBV7-9 and TRBJ2-4; the D gene is possibly TRBD1 (6 bases). The CDR3 runs 16 residues. Trimming shortened V by 4 bases and J by 7 bases, and 20 bases separated the two germline ends. The germline V gene encodes CDR1 SEHNR and CDR2 FQNEAQ (reference sequence). The CDR3 coding sequence is TGTGCCAGCAGCTCCGGACAGTTGCCGATCGAGAACATTCAGTACTTC. This codes for CASSSGQLPIENIQYF.

The chain links TRBV2 to TRBJ2-2; 7 bases fit TRBD2. The CDR3 is made up of 13 amino acids. V was pared by 7 bases and J by 4 bases, with 3 bases of the junction left unmatched. Germline V gene sequence: CDR1 SNHLY, CDR2 FYNNEI. In DNA, the CDR3 is TGTGCCAGCATCGGGGGGATCACCGGGGAGCTGTTTTTT. Translated, it gives CASIGGITGELFF.

This rearrangement joins TRBV19 to TRBJ1-1; D is possibly TRBD1 (6 bases). Trimming took 6 bases from V and 3 from J, leaving 17 bases between them. Germline values: CDR1 LNHDA, CDR2 SQIVND (reference sequence). The CDR3 contains 15 residues. The DNA for the CDR3 is TGTGCCAGTAGCCGAAGCAGGGGCGGGTACACTGAAGCTTTCTTT. Translation: CASSRSRGGYTEAFF.

This clone was picked up one time. This chain links TRBV5-1 with TRBJ2-5; perhaps TRBD1 as D (6 bases). The CDR3 runs to 16 residues. V was clipped by 4 bases and J by 5 bases, with 21 bases between them. Germline V gives CDR1 SGHRS, CDR2 YFSETQ. The CDR3 coding sequence is TGCGCCAGCAGCCGCTCACTAACAGGGTCTGGGGAGACCCAGTACTTC. It translates to CASSRSLTGSGETQYF. The full variable domain, its missing parts supplied by reference TRBV5-1 and TRBJ2-5, is KAGVTQTPRYLIKTRGQQVTLSCSPISGHRSVSWYQQTPGQGLQFLFEYFSETQRNKGNFPGRFSGRQFSNSRSEMNVSTLELGDSALYLCASSRSLTGSGETQYFGPGTRLLVL.

This clone appeared a single time. The chain employs TRBV7-2 and TRBJ2-1; D perhaps matches TRBD2 (6 bases). This CDR3 has 16 amino acids. V lost 5 bases and J lost 3, with 17 bases in between. Germline CDR1 is SGHTA and CDR2 is FQGNSA. For the CDR3, the DNA is TGTGCCAGCAGCCGAACAACTAGCTCTTTCTACAATGAGCAGTTCTTC. Its protein product is CASSRTTSSFYNEQFF.

This chain connects TRBV27 to TRBJ2-1; D remains unclear. Trimming removed 5 bases from V and 0 bases from J, with 11 bases in between. CDR1 MNHEY and CDR2 SMNVEV come from the germline V gene (reference sequence). The CDR3 is 15 residues long. The CDR3 loop reads CASSMGLNSYNEQFF. The CDR3 DNA is TGTGCCAGCAGTATGGGCCTGAACTCCTACAATGAGCAGTTCTTC.

The chain joins TRBV19 to TRBJ2-7, with 7 bases identical to TRBD2. The CDR3 is 12 amino acids. V lost 6 bases and J lost 4; bases outside the gene matches: 3. Germline V CDR1 and CDR2: LNHDA, SQIVND (reference sequence). The CDR3, as DNA: TGTGCCAGTAGCTCAGCGGGATACGAGCAGTACTTC. This gives the protein CASSSAGYEQYF.

This chain uses TRBV7-2 with TRBJ2-3; 13 bases are shared with TRBD2. The CDR3 is 15 amino acids. Germline V CDR1 and CDR2: SGHTA, FQGNSA. Losses at the gene ends were 5 bases for V and 4 bases for J; bases not matched to a gene: 3. CDR3 nucleotides: TGTGCCAGCAGCCGACTAGCGGGAGGCCCAGATACGCAGTATTTT. Residues: CASSRLAGGPDTQYF.

The chain is built from TRBV6-1 and TRBJ2-5, with D possibly called TRBD1 or TRBD2 (5 bases each). The CDR3 covers 15 residues. Germline values: CDR1 MNHNS, CDR2 SASEGT. V lost 1 base and J lost 9, with 18 bases in between. As DNA, the CDR3 is TGTGCCAGCAGTGAAGGTAGGGGCTCCGTCGGGGCCCAGTACTTC. Its translation is CASSEGRGSVGAQYF.

This chain joins TRBV9 and TRBJ1-1; 8 nucleotides align to TRBD1. The CDR3 spans 12 residues. Germline V gene sequence: CDR1 SGDLS, CDR2 YYNGEE. Germline trimming cut 7 bases from V and 1 base from J; bases unmatched to any gene: 0. CDR3 DNA: TGTGCCAGCCAGGGGGCGAACACTGAAGCTTTCTTT. Protein: CASQGANTEAFF.

This CDR3 is CASSSPKAGGYEQYF. The CDR3 DNA reads TGTGCCAGCAGCTCACCCAAAGCGGGAGGGTACGAGCAGTACTTC. The V call is TRBV28, the J call TRBJ2-7, with 10 bases fitting TRBD2. CDR1 MDHEN and CDR2 SYDVKM come from the germline V gene. The CDR3 runs to 15 residues. The V and J ends lost 6 bases and 4 bases, in that order; junction bases with no gene match: 9.

V gene TRBV6-1 combines with J gene TRBJ2-7, with TRBD2 matching over 13 bases. This CDR3 region has 18 residues. The V and J ends lost 1 base and 0 bases, in that order; junction bases with no gene match: 6. Germline lookup yields CDR1 MNHNS and CDR2 SASEGT. CDR3 bases: TGTGCCAGCAGTGAAGATGGACTAGCGGGAGCTTACTCCTACGAGCAGTACTTC. It is translated as CASSEDGLAGAYSYEQYF.

The chain links TRBV21-1 to TRBJ2-7; the table calls TRBD1, which could not be checked here. TRBV21-1 is noted as a pseudogene. CDR3 size: 15 residues. CDR3 protein: CASRRTRVTYYEQYF. The CDR3 bases are TGTGCCAGCAGGCGGACAAGGGTGACCTACTACGAGCAGTACTTC.

The rearrangement uses TRBV27 and TRBJ1-1; D gene ambiguous. Germline V gives CDR1 MNHEY, CDR2 SMNVEV (reference sequence). Trimming stripped 0 bases from V and 0 bases from J, with 2 bases between. This CDR3 has 13 residues. The CDR3 nucleotides read TGTGCCAGCAGTTTATCGTTGAACACTGAAGCTTTCTTT. Encoded protein: CASSLSLNTEAFF.

The chain has TRBV6-5 and TRBJ2-1, with 14 bases that match TRBD2. CDR3 length: 15 amino acids. Germline loops: CDR1 MNHEY, CDR2 SVGAGI. With V trimmed by 4 bases and J by 9 bases, 5 bases remained unmatched. The CDR3 region has the DNA TGTGCCAGCAGTTGGACTAGCGGGAGGTTAGGTGAGCAGTTCTTC. Translating it yields CASSWTSGRLGEQFF.

The chain uses TRBV2 and TRBJ2-5; 7 bases agree with TRBD1. Looked up from germline, CDR1 is SNHLY and CDR2 is FYNNEI. Trimming took 6 bases from V and 2 from J; bases not matched to a gene: 6. The CDR3 contains 14 residues. CDR3 amino acids: CASSGRDSQETQYF. CDR3 nucleotide sequence: TGTGCCAGCAGCGGCCGGGACAGTCAAGAGACCCAGTACTTC.

The chain carries TRBV6-4 and TRBJ2-1; D ambiguous. Trimming shortened V by 3 bases and J by 12 bases, and 12 bases separated the two germline ends. Germline-derived CDR1 and CDR2 are MRHNA and SNTAGT. The CDR3 has 12 amino acids. CDR3 in amino acids: CASSDGFLTQFF. The CDR3 region has the DNA TGTGCCAGCAGTGATGGCTTCCTCACGCAGTTCTTC.

The rearrangement uses TRBV6-5 and TRBJ1-1, with 7 bases identical to TRBD1. V lost 3 bases and J lost 2; bases outside the gene matches: 6. The CDR3 loop spans 15 amino acids. The germline CDR1 and CDR2 sequences are MNHEY and SVGAGI. The CDR3 loop reads CASSYQDRVNTEAFF. In DNA, the CDR3 is TGTGCCAGCAGTTATCAAGACAGGGTAAACACTGAAGCTTTCTTT.

The table lists this clone with a count of one. The genes are TRBV2 and TRBJ1-4, with TRBD1 matching 9 bases. The length of the CDR3 is 15 residues. Germline V CDR1 and CDR2: SNHLY, FYNNEI. V trimming: 7 bases; J trimming: 1 base; junction bases outside the gene matches: 4. The CDR3 here is CASNGQGQTNEKLFF. The CDR3 DNA follows: TGTGCCAGCAACGGACAGGGGCAAACTAATGAAAAACTGTTTTTT.

The chain combines TRBV30 with TRBJ1-5; D uncertain. This CDR3 is 13 amino acids long. Germline lookup yields CDR1 GTSNPN and CDR2 SVGIG (reference sequence). V was trimmed by 0 bases and J by 3 bases, leaving 6 bases between them. CDR3 sequence (DNA): TGTGCCTGGAGTGTGCAGGACAATCAGCCCCAGCATTTT. Translation gives CAWSVQDNQPQHF.

This chain connects TRBV19 to TRBJ1-2; TRBD1 aligns across 7 bases. CDR1 LNHDA and CDR2 SQIVND come from the germline V gene (reference sequence). The CDR3 is 17 residues long. Losses at the gene ends were 1 base for V and 4 bases for J; bases not matched to a gene: 12. This chain's CDR3 is CASSIVGQASLIYGYTF. Written as DNA, the CDR3 is TGTGCCAGTAGTATAGTTGGACAGGCCAGCTTAATCTATGGCTACACCTTC.